The rows below give T cell receptor beta chains drawn from one sample of a study of T-cell reconstitution after alpha-beta-depleted transplantation in children. TCRdb reprocessed the PCR reads via MiXCR and lists one record per CDR3 protein. The data contain roughly 590,000 distinct CDR3 sequences, 15% to 20% of them singletons. The sequenced sample was PBMCs from the stem cell graft donor, obtained from the stem cell graft. These receptor sequences come from a human donor who donated a stem cell graft to a child with acute myeloid leukemia. Each CDR3 is given with its conserved first and last residue. Each record gives: D gene, V gene, clone size, J gene, CDR3 protein, CDR3 DNA. D genes are given only for firm matches. The size entry is marked missing in some rows and otherwise reads once, few, many or a size class.

-	TRBV20-1	-	TRBJ2-1	CSARGSRNYNEQFF	TGCAGTGCTAGAGGATCCCGGAACTACAATGAGCAGTTCTTC
TRBD1	TRBV9	many	TRBJ1-1	CASSVGPAGGTEAFF	TGTGCCAGCAGCGTAGGTCCCGCAGGGGGCACTGAAGCTTTCTTT
-	TRBV6-6	few	TRBJ1-1	CASIGGDFTEAFF	TGTGCCAGCATTGGAGGGGATTTCACTGAAGCTTTCTTT
TRBD1	TRBV9	-	TRBJ2-7	CASSVESTGDYHEQYF	TGTGCCAGCAGCGTAGAGTCGACAGGGGATTACCACGAGCAGTACTTC
TRBD2	TRBV20-1	few	TRBJ2-2	CSARPSGGAHTGELFF	TGCAGTGCTAGACCCAGCGGGGGGGCACACACCGGGGAGCTGTTTTTT
-	TRBV7-2	many	TRBJ1-5	CASSLGGAYQPQHF	TGTGCCAGCAGCTTAGGGGGGGCATATCAGCCCCAGCATTTT
TRBD1	TRBV5-1	many	TRBJ2-3	CASSLARDRADTQYF	TGCGCCAGCAGCTTGGCCCGAGACAGGGCAGATACGCAGTATTTT
-	TRBV20-1	many	TRBJ1-4	CSARLGSGEKLFF	TGCAGTGCTAGACTGGGGTCGGGTGAAAAACTGTTTTTT
-	TRBV24-1	-	TRBJ2-2	CATSGLRQNTGELFF	TGTGCCACCAGTGGTTTACGTCAGAACACCGGGGAGCTGTTTTTT
-	TRBV5-1	-	TRBJ2-3	CASSLGGAFTDTQYF	TGCGCCAGCAGCTTAGGCGGGGCCTTCACAGATACGCAGTATTTT
-	TRBV6-1	many	TRBJ1-2	CATCRAGFYGYTF	TGTGCCACATGCCGGGCAGGGTTCTATGGCTACACCTTC
-	TRBV12-3/TRBV12-4	-	TRBJ1-3	CASSPSASGNTIYF	TGTGCCAGCAGCCCCTCGGCTTCTGGAAACACCATATATTTT
-	TRBV20-1	-	TRBJ2-7	CSARDFRGASYEQYF	TGCAGTGCTAGGGACTTTCGTGGCGCTTCCTACGAGCAGTACTTC
-	TRBV29-1	many	TRBJ2-3	CSGRGGRAASTDTQYF	TGCAGCGGACGGGGCGGGCGGGCCGCTAGCACAGATACGCAGTATTTT
-	TRBV12-3/TRBV12-4	few	TRBJ1-1	CASSPPRQSEAFF	TGTGCCAGCAGTCCTCCCCGACAGAGTGAAGCTTTCTTT
-	TRBV20-1	-	TRBJ2-3	CSAQPDITHTDTQYF	TGCAGTGCACAACCTGACATCACTCACACAGATACGCAGTATTTT
-	TRBV4-3	few	TRBJ2-2	CASRAGARSGAGELFF	TGCGCCAGCCGAGCCGGGGCTAGGTCCGGCGCCGGGGAGCTGTTTTTT
-	TRBV20-1	-	TRBJ2-3	CSAQGGDPDTQYF	TGCAGTGCTCAGGGCGGGGATCCAGATACGCAGTATTTT
-	TRBV10-3	many	TRBJ2-7	CAIRTTDAYEQYF	TGTGCCATCAGGACGACGGACGCCTACGAGCAGTACTTC
-	TRBV6-5	many	TRBJ1-6	CASQGNNSPLHF	TGTGCCAGCCAGGGGAATAATTCACCCCTCCACTTT
-	TRBV7-9	few	TRBJ2-1	CASSFPAQRPRDEQFF	TGTGCCAGCAGCTTCCCGGCACAGAGGCCTAGGGATGAGCAGTTCTTC
-	TRBV29-1	many	TRBJ2-3	CSVGEHITDTQYF	TGCAGCGTTGGTGAACATATCACAGATACGCAGTATTTT
-	TRBV7-9	-	TRBJ1-2	CASSLAPAGTDYGYTF	TGTGCCAGCAGCTTAGCCCCGGCGGGGACTGACTATGGCTACACCTTC
-	TRBV5-6	few	TRBJ2-2	CASSLGAGRKTGELFF	TGTGCCAGCAGCTTGGGGGCGGGGCGAAAAACCGGGGAGCTGTTTTTT
-	TRBV20-1	few	TRBJ1-4	CSARDRRSNEKLFF	TGCAGTGCTAGAGATCGTAGATCTAATGAAAAACTGTTTTTT
-	TRBV4-3	-	TRBJ1-1	CASSQGVAGDTEAFF	TGCGCCAGCAGCCAAGGGGTGGCGGGAGACACTGAAGCTTTCTTT
TRBD1	TRBV7-2	-	TRBJ1-1	CASSLERTGGTEAFF	TGTGCCAGCAGCTTAGAAAGGACAGGGGGCACTGAAGCTTTCTTT